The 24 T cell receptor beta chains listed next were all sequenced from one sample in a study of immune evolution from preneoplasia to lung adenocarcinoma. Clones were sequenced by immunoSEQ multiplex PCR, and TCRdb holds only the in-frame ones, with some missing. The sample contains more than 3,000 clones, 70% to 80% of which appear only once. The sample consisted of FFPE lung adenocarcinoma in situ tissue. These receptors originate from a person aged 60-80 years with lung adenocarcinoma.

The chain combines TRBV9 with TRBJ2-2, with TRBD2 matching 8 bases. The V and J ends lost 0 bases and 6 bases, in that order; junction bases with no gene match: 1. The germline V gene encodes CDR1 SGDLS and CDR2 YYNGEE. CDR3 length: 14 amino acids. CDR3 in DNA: TGTGCCAGCAGCGTAGACGGGGGGGCCGGGGAGCTGTTTTTT. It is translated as CASSVDGGAGELFF. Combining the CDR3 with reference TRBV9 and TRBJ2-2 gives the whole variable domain DSGVTQTPKHLITATGQRVTLRCSPRSGDLSVYWYQQSLDQGLQFLIQYYNGEERAKGNILERFSAQQFPDLHSELNLSSLELGDSALYFCASSVDGGAGELFFGEGSRLTVL.

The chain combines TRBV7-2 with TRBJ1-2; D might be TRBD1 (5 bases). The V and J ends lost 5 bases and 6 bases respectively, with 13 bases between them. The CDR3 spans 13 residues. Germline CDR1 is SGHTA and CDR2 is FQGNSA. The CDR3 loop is CASSPGDLHGYTF. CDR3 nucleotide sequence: TGTGCCAGCAGCCCCGGGGACCTTCATGGCTACACCTTC.

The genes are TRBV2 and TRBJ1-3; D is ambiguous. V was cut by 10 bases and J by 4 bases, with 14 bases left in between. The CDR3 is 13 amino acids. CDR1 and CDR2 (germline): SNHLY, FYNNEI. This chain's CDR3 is CATKPSPGNTIYF. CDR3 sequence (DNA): TGTGCCACTAAACCCTCTCCAGGAAACACCATATATTTT.

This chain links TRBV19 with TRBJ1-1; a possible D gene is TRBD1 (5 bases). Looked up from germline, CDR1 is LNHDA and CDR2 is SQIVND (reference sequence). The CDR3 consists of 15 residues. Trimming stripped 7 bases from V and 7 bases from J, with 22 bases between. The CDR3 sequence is CASKDRTQTGGEAFF. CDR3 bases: TGTGCCAGTAAGGATAGGACCCAAACTGGGGGTGAAGCTTTCTTT.

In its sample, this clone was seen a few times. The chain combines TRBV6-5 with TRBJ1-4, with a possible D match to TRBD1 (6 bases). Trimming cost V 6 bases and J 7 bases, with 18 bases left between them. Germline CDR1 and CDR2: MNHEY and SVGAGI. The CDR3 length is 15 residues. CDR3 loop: CASSVQGLLTEKLFF. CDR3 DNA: TGTGCCAGCAGCGTACAGGGTTTGCTTACTGAAAAACTGTTTTTT.

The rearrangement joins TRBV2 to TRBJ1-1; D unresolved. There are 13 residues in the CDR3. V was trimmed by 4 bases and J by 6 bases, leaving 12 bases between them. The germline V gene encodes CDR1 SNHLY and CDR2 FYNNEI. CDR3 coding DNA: TGTGCCAGCAGTGGCCGGCAGCTACCTGAAGCTTTCTTT. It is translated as CASSGRQLPEAFF.

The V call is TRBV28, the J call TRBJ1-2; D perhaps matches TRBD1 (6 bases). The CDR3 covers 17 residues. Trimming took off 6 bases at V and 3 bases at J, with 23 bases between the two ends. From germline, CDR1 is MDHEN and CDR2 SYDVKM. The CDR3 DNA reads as TGTGCCAGCAGCCCCCGTAGAGGCTCGGGGGCATACTATGGCTACACCTTC. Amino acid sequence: CASSPRRGSGAYYGYTF.

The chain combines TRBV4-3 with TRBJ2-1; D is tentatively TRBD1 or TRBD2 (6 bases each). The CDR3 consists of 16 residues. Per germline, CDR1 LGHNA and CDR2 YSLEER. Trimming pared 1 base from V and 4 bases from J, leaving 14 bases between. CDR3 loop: CASSQGGAGGYNEQFF. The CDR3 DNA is TGCGCCAGCAGCCAAGGGGGGGCAGGTGGGTACAATGAGCAGTTCTTC.

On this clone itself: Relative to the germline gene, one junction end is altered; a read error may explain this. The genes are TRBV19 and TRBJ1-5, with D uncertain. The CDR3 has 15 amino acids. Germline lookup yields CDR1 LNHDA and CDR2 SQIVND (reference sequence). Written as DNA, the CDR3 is TGTGCCAGTAGGATAGGAGGTCCGGGGAATCAGCCCCAGCATTTT. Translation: CASRIGGPGNQPQHF. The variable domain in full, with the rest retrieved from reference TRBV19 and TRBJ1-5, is DGGITQSPKYLFRKEGQNVTLSCEQNLNHDAMYWYRQDPGQGLRLIYYSQIVNDFQKGDIAEGYSVSREKKESFPLTVTSAQKNPTAFYLCASRIGGPGNQPQHFGDGTRLSIL.

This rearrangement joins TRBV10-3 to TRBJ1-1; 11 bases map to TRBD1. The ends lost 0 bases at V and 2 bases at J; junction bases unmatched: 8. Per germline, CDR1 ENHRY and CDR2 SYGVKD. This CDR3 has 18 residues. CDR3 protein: CAISESGPGQGANTEAFF. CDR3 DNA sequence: TGTGCCATCAGTGAGTCCGGCCCCGGACAGGGGGCAAACACTGAAGCTTTCTTT.

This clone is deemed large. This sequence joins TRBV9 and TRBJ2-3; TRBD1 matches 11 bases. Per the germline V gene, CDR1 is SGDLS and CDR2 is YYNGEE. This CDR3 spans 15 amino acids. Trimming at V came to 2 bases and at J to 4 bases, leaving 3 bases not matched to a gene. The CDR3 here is CASSVWGQGADTQYF. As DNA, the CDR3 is TGTGCCAGCAGCGTCTGGGGACAGGGGGCAGATACGCAGTATTTT. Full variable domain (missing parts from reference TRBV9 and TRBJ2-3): DSGVTQTPKHLITATGQRVTLRCSPRSGDLSVYWYQQSLDQGLQFLIQYYNGEERAKGNILERFSAQQFPDLHSELNLSSLELGDSALYFCASSVWGQGADTQYFGPGTRLTVL.

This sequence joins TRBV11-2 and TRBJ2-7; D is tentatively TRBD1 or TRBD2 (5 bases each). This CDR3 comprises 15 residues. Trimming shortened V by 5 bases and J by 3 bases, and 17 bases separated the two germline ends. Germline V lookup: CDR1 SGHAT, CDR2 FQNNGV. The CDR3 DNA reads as TGTGCCAGCAGCCATGGGACCCCCTTTCGCTACGAGCAGTACTTC. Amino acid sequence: CASSHGTPFRYEQYF.

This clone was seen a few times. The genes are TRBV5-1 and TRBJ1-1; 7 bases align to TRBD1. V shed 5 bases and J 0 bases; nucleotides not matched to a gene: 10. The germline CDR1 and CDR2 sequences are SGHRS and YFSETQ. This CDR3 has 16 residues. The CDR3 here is CASRYAPGQMNTEAFF. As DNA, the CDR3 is TGCGCCAGCAGATATGCCCCGGGACAGATGAACACTGAAGCTTTCTTT.

The chain's CDR3 is CASSLVGALTDTQYF. The CDR3 coding sequence is TGTGCCAGCAGCTTAGTGGGAGCGTTGACAGATACGCAGTATTTT. The gene calls are TRBV11-2 and TRBJ2-3, with D possibly matching TRBD2 (5 bases). The CDR3 has 15 amino acids. Germline V gives CDR1 SGHAT, CDR2 FQNNGV. V lost 1 base and J lost 3, with 11 bases in between.

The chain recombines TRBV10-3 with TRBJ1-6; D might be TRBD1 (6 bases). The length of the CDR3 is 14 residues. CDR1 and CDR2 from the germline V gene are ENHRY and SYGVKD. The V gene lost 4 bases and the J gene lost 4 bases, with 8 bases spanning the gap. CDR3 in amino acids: CAISVGQYNSPLHF. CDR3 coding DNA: TGTGCCATCAGTGTAGGACAGTATAATTCACCCCTCCACTTT.

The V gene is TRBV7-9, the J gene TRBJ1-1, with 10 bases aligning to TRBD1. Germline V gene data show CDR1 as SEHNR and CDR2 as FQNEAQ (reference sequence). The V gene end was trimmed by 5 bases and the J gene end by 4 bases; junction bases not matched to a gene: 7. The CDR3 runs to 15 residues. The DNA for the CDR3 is TGTGCCAGCAGCCTAAGACAGGGGGCGTTCACTGAAGCTTTCTTT. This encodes CASSLRQGAFTEAFF.

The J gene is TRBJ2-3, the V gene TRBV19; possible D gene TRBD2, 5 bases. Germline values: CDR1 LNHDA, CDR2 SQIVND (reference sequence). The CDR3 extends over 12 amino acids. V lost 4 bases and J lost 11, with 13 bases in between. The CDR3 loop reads CASSRSIGGQYF. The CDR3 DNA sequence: TGTGCCAGTAGTAGATCTATCGGAGGGCAGTATTTT.

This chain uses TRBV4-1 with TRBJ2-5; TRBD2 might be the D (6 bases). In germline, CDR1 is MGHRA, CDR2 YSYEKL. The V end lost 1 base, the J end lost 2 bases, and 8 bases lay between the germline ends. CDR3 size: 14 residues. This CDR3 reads CASSQGGTQETQYF. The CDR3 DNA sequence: TGCGCCAGCAGCCAAGGAGGGACTCAAGAGACCCAGTACTTC.

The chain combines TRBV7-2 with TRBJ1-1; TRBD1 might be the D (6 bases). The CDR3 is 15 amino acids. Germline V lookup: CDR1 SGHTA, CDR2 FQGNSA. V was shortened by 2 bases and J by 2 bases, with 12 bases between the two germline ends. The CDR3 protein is CASSLRVRGNTEAFF. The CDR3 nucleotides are TGTGCCAGCAGCTTAAGGGTCAGGGGTAACACTGAAGCTTTCTTT.

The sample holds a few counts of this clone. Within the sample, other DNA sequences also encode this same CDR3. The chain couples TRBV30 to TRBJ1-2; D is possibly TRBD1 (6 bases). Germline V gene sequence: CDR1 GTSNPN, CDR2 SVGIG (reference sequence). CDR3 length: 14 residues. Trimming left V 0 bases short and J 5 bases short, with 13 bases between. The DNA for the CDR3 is TGTGCCTGGAGTGTACAGGGCCAAGGGTATGGCTACACCTTC. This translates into CAWSVQGQGYGYTF.

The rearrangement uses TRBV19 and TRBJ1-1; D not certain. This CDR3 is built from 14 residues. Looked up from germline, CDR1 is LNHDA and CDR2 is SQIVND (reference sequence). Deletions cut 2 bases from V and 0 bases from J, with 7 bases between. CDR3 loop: CASSIFGVNTEAFF. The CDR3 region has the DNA TGTGCCAGTAGTATATTCGGGGTGAACACTGAAGCTTTCTTT. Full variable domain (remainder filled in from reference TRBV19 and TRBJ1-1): DGGITQSPKYLFRKEGQNVTLSCEQNLNHDAMYWYRQDPGQGLRLIYYSQIVNDFQKGDIAEGYSVSREKKESFPLTVTSAQKNPTAFYLCASSIFGVNTEAFFGQGTRLTVV.

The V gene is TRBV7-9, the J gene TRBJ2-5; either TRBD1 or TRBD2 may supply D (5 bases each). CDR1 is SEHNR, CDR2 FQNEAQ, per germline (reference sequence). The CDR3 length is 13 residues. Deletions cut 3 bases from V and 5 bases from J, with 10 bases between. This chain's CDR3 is CASSFWGGETQYF. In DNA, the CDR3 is TGTGCCAGCAGCTTCTGGGGCGGGGAGACCCAGTACTTC. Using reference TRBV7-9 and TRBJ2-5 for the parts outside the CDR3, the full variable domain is DTGVSQNPRHKITKRGQNVTFRCDPISEHNRLYWYRQTLGQGPEFLTYFQNEAQLEKSRLLSDRFSAERPKGSFSTLEIQRTEQGDSAMYLCASSFWGGETQYFGPGTRLLVL.

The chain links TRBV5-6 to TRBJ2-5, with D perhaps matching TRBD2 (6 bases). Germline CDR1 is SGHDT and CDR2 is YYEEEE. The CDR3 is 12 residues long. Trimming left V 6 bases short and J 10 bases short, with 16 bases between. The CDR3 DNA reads TGTGCCAGCAATATGGGGGGTTCGGACCAGTACTTC. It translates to CASNMGGSDQYF.

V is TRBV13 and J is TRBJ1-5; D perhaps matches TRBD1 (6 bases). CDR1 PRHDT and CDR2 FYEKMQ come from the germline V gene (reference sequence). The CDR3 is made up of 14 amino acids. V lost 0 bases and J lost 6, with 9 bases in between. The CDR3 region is CASSLGGGGQPQHF. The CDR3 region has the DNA TGTGCCAGCAGCTTAGGCGGGGGCGGTCAGCCCCAGCATTTT.